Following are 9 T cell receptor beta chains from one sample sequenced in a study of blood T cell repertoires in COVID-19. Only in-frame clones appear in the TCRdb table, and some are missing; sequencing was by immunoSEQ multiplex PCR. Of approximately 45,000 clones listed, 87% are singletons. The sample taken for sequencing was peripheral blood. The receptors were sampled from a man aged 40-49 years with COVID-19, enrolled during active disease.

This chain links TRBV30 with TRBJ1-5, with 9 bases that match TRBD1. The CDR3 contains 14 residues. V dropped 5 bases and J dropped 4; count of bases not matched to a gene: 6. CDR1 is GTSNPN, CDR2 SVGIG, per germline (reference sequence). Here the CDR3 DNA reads TGTGCCTGGGGACAGGGGACGTGGAATCAGCCCCAGCATTTT. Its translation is CAWGQGTWNQPQHF.

In DNA, the CDR3 is TGTGCCAGCAGCCACCAGGGGGCAAGCAATCAGCCCCAGCATTTT. It yields the protein CASSHQGASNQPQHF. V gene TRBV3-1 (or the pseudogene TRBV3-2) combines with J gene TRBJ1-5, with 8 nucleotides matching TRBD1. Losses at the gene ends were 3 bases for V and 1 base for J; bases not matched to a gene: 2. This CDR3 comprises 15 residues. Looked up from germline, CDR1 is LGHDT and CDR2 is YNNKEL (reference sequence).

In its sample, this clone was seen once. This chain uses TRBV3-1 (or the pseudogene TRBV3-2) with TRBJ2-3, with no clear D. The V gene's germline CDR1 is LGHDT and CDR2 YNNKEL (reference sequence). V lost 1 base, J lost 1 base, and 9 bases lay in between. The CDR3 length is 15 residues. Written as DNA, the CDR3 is TGTGCCAGCAGCCAAGTCGGTGCGGGCACAGATACGCAGTATTTT. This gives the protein CASSQVGAGTDTQYF.

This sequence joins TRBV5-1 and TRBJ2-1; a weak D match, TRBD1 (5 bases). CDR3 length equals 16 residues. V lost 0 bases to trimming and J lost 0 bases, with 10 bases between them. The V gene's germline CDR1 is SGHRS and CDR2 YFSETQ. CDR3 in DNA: TGCGCCAGCAGCTTGGCAGGGTCACGCTCCTACAATGAGCAGTTCTTC. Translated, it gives CASSLAGSRSYNEQFF. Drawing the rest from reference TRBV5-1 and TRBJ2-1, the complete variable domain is KAGVTQTPRYLIKTRGQQVTLSCSPISGHRSVSWYQQTPGQGLQFLFEYFSETQRNKGNFPGRFSGRQFSNSRSEMNVSTLELGDSALYLCASSLAGSRSYNEQFFGPGTRLTVL.

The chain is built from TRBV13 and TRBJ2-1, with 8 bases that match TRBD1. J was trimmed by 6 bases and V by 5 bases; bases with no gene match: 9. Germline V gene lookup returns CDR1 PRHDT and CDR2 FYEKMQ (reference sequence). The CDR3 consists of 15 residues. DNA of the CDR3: TGTGCCAGCAGCCCCGGGACAGGCAGGATCAATGAGCAGTTCTTC. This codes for CASSPGTGRINEQFF.

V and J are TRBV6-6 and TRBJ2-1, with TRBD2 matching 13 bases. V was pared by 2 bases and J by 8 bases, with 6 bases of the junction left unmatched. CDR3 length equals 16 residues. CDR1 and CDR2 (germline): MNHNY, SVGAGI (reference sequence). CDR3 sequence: CASSYRTSGRVHEQFF. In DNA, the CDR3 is TGTGCCAGCAGTTACCGGACTAGCGGGAGAGTCCATGAGCAGTTCTTC.

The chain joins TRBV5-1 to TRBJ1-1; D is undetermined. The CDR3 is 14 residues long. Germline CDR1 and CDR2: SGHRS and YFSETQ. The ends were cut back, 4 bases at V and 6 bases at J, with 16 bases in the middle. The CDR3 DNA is TGCGCCAGCAGCATAGAAACGGTGGGCGCTGAAGCTTTCTTT. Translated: CASSIETVGAEAFF.

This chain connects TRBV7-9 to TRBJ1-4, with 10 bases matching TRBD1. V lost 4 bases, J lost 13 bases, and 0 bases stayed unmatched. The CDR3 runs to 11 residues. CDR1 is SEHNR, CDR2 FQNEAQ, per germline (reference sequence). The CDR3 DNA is TGTGCCAGCAGCTGGGACAGGGGACTGTTTTTT. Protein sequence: CASSWDRGLFF.

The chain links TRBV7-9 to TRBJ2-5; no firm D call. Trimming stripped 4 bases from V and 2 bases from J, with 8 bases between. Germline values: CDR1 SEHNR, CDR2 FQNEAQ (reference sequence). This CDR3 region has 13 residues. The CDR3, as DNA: TGTGCCAGCAGCTCGTCCGGGCAAGAGACCCAGTACTTC. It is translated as CASSSSGQETQYF.